Listed below are T cell receptor beta chains from one sample, sequenced in a study of PD-1 blockade in classical Hodgkin lymphoma. Profiling relied on immunoSEQ multiplex PCR, and the TCRdb table lists in-frame clones only, not all of them. The sample consists of around 60,000 clones, around nine tenths of them appearing once. The material sequenced was peripheral blood mononuclear cells (PBMCs), taken before the fourth cycle of nivolumab. All receptors derive from a human donor with classical Hodgkin lymphoma. Both conserved end residues are part of each CDR3. A D gene is named only where the DNA matches it firmly. Clone size is given for some rows only: seen once, a few or many times, or a class if the clone is expanded.

>TRBV27|.|.|TRBJ2-2
TGTGCCAGCAGTTTAGGTCGGACTACCGGGGAGCTGTTTTTT
CASSLGRTTGELFF
>TRBV6-6|.|.|TRBJ2-5
TGTGCCAGCACCCCATTTGGTTGGAGGGAGACCCAGTACTTC
CASTPFGWRETQYF
>TRBV7-6|.|.|TRBJ2-2
TGTGCCAGCAGCTTAGACACGGGAGTTCTCGGGGAGCTGTTTTTT
CASSLDTGVLGELFF
>TRBV5-6|.|.|TRBJ1-2
TGTGCCAGCAGCTTGGTGGGGGTCTTGCGTGGCTACACCTTC
CASSLVGVLRGYTF
>TRBV5-4|.|.|TRBJ2-5
TGTGCCAGCAGCTCTTCGACAGGCCTAGAGGGTCAGTACTTC
CASSSSTGLEGQYF
>TRBV10-3|.|TRBD2|TRBJ2-1
TGTGCCACCTACCCGGTGGGCGGGGGGGCGTATGAGCAGTTCTTC
CATYPVGGGAYEQFF
>TRBV10-3|.|TRBD1|TRBJ1-3
TGTGCCATCAGTGAGCCTACAGGGGCCCTGGGAAACACCATATATTTT
CAISEPTGALGNTIYF
>TRBV5-8|.|.|TRBJ1-6
TGTGCCAGCAGCTTGTATGGAAGTAGGCGTTCACCCCTCCACTTT
CASSLYGSRRSPLHF
>TRBV6-1|.|.|TRBJ1-2
TGTGCCAGCAGCGAAGGGGGTAACTATGGCTACACCTTC
CASSEGGNYGYTF
>TRBV28|.|.|TRBJ1-5
TGTGCCAGCAGCCCACCACCTGTTGGTGCCAATCAGCCCCAGCATTTT
CASSPPPVGANQPQHF
>TRBV14|few|TRBD1|TRBJ2-1
TGTGCCAGCAGCCTCAGACAGGGCAGCCACAATGAGCAGTTCTTC
CASSLRQGSHNEQFF
>TRBV19|.|TRBD2|TRBJ2-7
TGTGCCAGTAGTATTACTAGCGGGGGCCACGAGCAGTACTTC
CASSITSGGHEQYF
>TRBV4-1|.|TRBD1|TRBJ2-7
TGCGCCAGCAGCGCGGGACAGGGCTACGAGCAGTACTTC
CASSAGQGYEQYF
>TRBV6-5|.|.|TRBJ1-6
TGTGCCAGCAGCTCATCCGGGACGCATTCACCCCTCCACTTT
CASSSSGTHSPLHF
>TRBV25-1|.|TRBD2|TRBJ2-5
TGTGCCAGCAGGAGGGGGCTAGCGGGGGGCGGCGAGACCCAGTACTTC
CASRRGLAGGGETQYF
>TRBV18|.|TRBD1|TRBJ1-3
TGTGCCAGCTCACCGGGACAGGGGACAAACACCATATATTTT
CASSPGQGTNTIYF
>TRBV6-5|few|.|TRBJ1-1
TGTGCCAGCAGCAAGAACACTGAAGCTTTCTTT
CASSKNTEAFF
>TRBV14|.|.|TRBJ1-1
TGTGCCAGCAGCCAAGATCGGACGACGAACACTGAAGCTTTCTTT
CASSQDRTTNTEAFF
>TRBV28|.|.|TRBJ1-1
TGTGCCAGCAGTTTAGGCTGGGGGTCGAACACTGAAGCTTTCTTT
CASSLGWGSNTEAFF
>TRBV6-5|.|.|TRBJ1-6
TGTGCCAGCAGTTACTCGCAGGGGTGGAGATCACCCCTCCACTTT
CASSYSQGWRSPLHF
>TRBV7-6|.|TRBD2|TRBJ2-5
TGTGCCCCCCGGGAGGGGGGGCGTTTTACGAAGACCCAGTACTTC
CAPREGGRFTKTQYF
>TRBV28|.|.|TRBJ1-2
TGTGCCAGCAGTTTATGTAGGAAGGGAGGGTGCAGCTACACCTTC
CASSLCRKGGCSYTF
>TRBV27|few|.|TRBJ2-1
TGTGCCACCAAGACTGGATACAATGAGCAGTTCTTC
CATKTGYNEQFF
>TRBV5-6|.|.|TRBJ1-1
TGTGCCAGCAGCTTGGGGATATACCCCACTGAAGCTTTCTTT
CASSLGIYPTEAFF
>TRBV4-1|.|.|TRBJ2-1
TGCGCCAGCAGCCAGACAGTTAGCTCCTACAATGAGCAGTTCTTC
CASSQTVSSYNEQFF
>TRBV19|.|TRBD1|TRBJ2-5
TGTGCCAGTAGTATGGACAGGGAGGTCGAGACCCAGTACTTC
CASSMDREVETQYF
>TRBV7-9|.|.|TRBJ2-7
TGTGCCAGCAGCCCCCCGGGCGGTTACGAGCAGTACTTC
CASSPPGGYEQYF
>TRBV18|.|TRBD2|TRBJ2-1
TGTGCCAGCTCACCAACTAGCGGGAGGGCGGCCCTTGGTGAGCAGTTCTTC
CASSPTSGRAALGEQFF
>TRBV11-3|.|TRBD1|TRBJ1-3
TGTGCCAGCAGCTTAGGCGGACAGGGGGTCTCTGGAAACACCATATATTTT
CASSLGGQGVSGNTIYF
>TRBV15|.|.|TRBJ2-2
TGTGCCACCAGCAGAGCAGGGTCTAGAAACACCGGGGAGCTGTTTTTT
CATSRAGSRNTGELFF
>TRBV27|few|TRBD2|TRBJ2-3
TGTGCCAGCAGTCGATCAATAGCGGGAGGGGTGGCAGATACGCAGTATTTT
CASSRSIAGGVADTQYF
>TRBV15|.|TRBD2|TRBJ2-1
TGTGCCACCAGCAGAGTGGGGGGACTAGCTCTCTATGAGCAGTTCTTC
CATSRVGGLALYEQFF